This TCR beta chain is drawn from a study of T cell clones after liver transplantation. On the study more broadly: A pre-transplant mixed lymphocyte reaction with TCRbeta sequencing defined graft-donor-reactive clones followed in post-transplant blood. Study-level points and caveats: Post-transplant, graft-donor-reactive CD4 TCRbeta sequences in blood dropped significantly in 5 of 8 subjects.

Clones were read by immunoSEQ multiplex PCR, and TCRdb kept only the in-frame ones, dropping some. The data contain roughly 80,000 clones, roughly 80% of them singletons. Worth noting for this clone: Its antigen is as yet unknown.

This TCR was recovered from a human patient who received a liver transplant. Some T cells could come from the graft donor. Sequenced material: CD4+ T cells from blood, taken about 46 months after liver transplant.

The CDR3 bases are TGCGCCAGCAGCCGCGAGGGATTCGGGGGCTACACCTTC. Translated, it gives CASSREGFGGYTF. The chain uses TRBV5-1 and TRBJ1-2; D is unresolved. Trimming took off 4 bases at V and 8 bases at J, with 15 bases between the two ends. CDR1 and CDR2 (germline): SGHRS, YFSETQ. The CDR3 spans 13 residues.